A selection of T cell receptor beta chains follows, all from one sample in a study of blood T cells in healthy people across ages. TCRdb redid the calling of the 5' RACE reads with MiXCR, one entry per CDR3 protein. The data hold about 1.4 million distinct CDR3 sequences, with roughly 64% observed a single time. Sequencing input: blood. The receptors shown here come from a man between 18 and 29 years old in good health. The CDR3 runs from the conserved cysteine through the conserved F or W. D genes are given only for firm matches. Size is stated for part of the rows, as once, few or many counts, or as a class when the clone is expanded.

J gene,D gene,V gene,clone size,CDR3 DNA,CDR3 protein
TRBJ1-2,TRBD1,TRBV6-5,.,TGTGCCAGCAGTGGAGGGGGGACAGGGTATGGCTACACCTTC,CASSGGGTGYGYTF
TRBJ1-2,TRBD1,TRBV3-1,.,TGTGCCAGCAGCCGGGACGGGACAGTCTATGGCTACACCTTC,CASSRDGTVYGYTF
TRBJ2-1,.,TRBV2,.,TGTGCCAGCAGAGCGAGCGGTGGATTACAATTACATGAGCAGTTCTTC,CASRASGGLQLHEQFF
TRBJ2-5,.,TRBV13,.,TGTGCCAGCAGCTTCTACAGGTTACAAGAGACCCAGTACTTC,CASSFYRLQETQYF
TRBJ1-1,.,TRBV28,.,TGTGCCAGCAGTGTTACAGCAAAAGCTTTCTTT,CASSVTAKAFF
TRBJ2-1,.,TRBV3-1,.,TGTGCCAGCAGCCAAGTCTCCGAGGCTCCCGAGCAGTTCTTC,CASSQVSEAPEQFF
TRBJ1-6,.,TRBV20-1,many,TGCAGTGCTCAGGATGCAGGCAAGACTCCCGCCCTCCACTTT,CSAQDAGKTPALHF
TRBJ2-7,.,TRBV29-1,.,TGCAGCGGGACAGTCAATTACGAGCAGTACTTC,CSGTVNYEQYF
TRBJ2-7,TRBD2,TRBV5-1,.,TGCGCCAGCAGCGGGGTAGCGGGCCCGGAATTCTACGAGCAGTACTTC,CASSGVAGPEFYEQYF
TRBJ2-5,TRBD2,TRBV6-5,.,TGTGCCAGCAGTGACGGCGGGGGGACCCAAGAGACCCAGTACTTC,CASSDGGGTQETQYF
TRBJ1-2,TRBD1,TRBV20-1,.,TGCAGTGCGGAAGACAGGGGGCTTTATGGCTACACCTTC,CSAEDRGLYGYTF
TRBJ2-4,.,TRBV5-1,few,TGCGCCAGCAGCCCGACAGGGGAGGGCATTCAGTACTTC,CASSPTGEGIQYF
TRBJ2-3,TRBD1,TRBV15,.,TGTGCCACCAGCAGATCGACAGGGATTAGCACAGATACGCAGTATTTT,CATSRSTGISTDTQYF
TRBJ2-2,TRBD1,TRBV19,.,TGTGCCAGCAACCGACAGGGGACGAACACCGGGGAGCTGTTTTTT,CASNRQGTNTGELFF
TRBJ1-6,TRBD1,TRBV6-6,.,TGTGCCAGCAGTAAGGACAGGGCGGAGAGTTCACCCCTCCACTTT,CASSKDRAESSPLHF
TRBJ2-7,.,TRBV9,.,TGTGCCAGCAGCGTAGGCGCGGACAGCTCCTACGAGCAGTACTTC,CASSVGADSSYEQYF
TRBJ2-7,.,TRBV4-2,.,TGTGCCAGCAGCCAAGCCACCATTAGGATGGACCGTGGCTACGAGCAGTACTTC,CASSQATIRMDRGYEQYF
TRBJ2-2,.,TRBV4-3,.,TGCGCCAGCAGCCAAGATCGAGATTGGACCGGGGAGCTGTTTTTT,CASSQDRDWTGELFF
TRBJ2-7,TRBD2,TRBV6-5,few,TGTGCCAGCAGCCTCATAGCGGGAGGGCCCTACGAGCAGTACTTC,CASSLIAGGPYEQYF
TRBJ1-2,TRBD1,TRBV9,.,TGTGCCAGCAGCGTGGGGGGACAGGGGAGAGGCGACACCTTC,CASSVGGQGRGDTF
TRBJ1-6,TRBD1,TRBV4-2,.,TGTGCCAGCAGTGGAACAGGGGGCCAGCTCCTAAATAATTCACCCCTCCACTTT,CASSGTGGQLLNNSPLHF
TRBJ1-1,.,TRBV6-1,.,TGTGCCAGCAGTGAATCAGCAGTGAACACTGAAGCTTTCTTT,CASSESAVNTEAFF
TRBJ2-5,.,TRBV28,few,TGTGCCAGCAGGGGTCTGGGGACCCAGTACTTC,CASRGLGTQYF
TRBJ2-1,.,TRBV29-1,.,TGCAGCGTTGCCCCGACCCCACGGGGCAATGAGCAGTTCTTC,CSVAPTPRGNEQFF
TRBJ1-1,TRBD1,TRBV6-1,.,TGTGCCAGCAGATTCCGGGACAGGGCTGTCGATTTCTTT,CASRFRDRAVDFF
TRBJ2-7,.,TRBV6-1,.,TGTGCCAGCAGTGAAACCACATACGAGCAGTACTTC,CASSETTYEQYF
TRBJ2-7,.,TRBV28,.,TGTGCCAGCAGCCCAATTTACAATGAGCAGTACTTC,CASSPIYNEQYF
TRBJ1-2,.,TRBV20-1,once,TGCAGTGCCCTAACGGAGGAGGGGTACTATGGCTACACCTTC,CSALTEEGYYGYTF
TRBJ1-6,TRBD1,TRBV28,.,TGTGCCAGCGGGACAGGCAATTCACCCCTCCACTTT,CASGTGNSPLHF
TRBJ2-3,TRBD2,TRBV7-2,.,TGTGCCAGCAGGGTCACTAGCGGGAGTACAGATACGCAGTATTTT,CASRVTSGSTDTQYF
TRBJ2-3,.,TRBV15,.,TGTGCCACCAGCAGAGAGAAGGCTGTCACAGATACGCAGTATTTT,CATSREKAVTDTQYF
TRBJ2-4,.,TRBV7-9,few,TGTGCCAGCAGCTCCATGAGGGAAGAACAGTACTTC,CASSSMREEQYF